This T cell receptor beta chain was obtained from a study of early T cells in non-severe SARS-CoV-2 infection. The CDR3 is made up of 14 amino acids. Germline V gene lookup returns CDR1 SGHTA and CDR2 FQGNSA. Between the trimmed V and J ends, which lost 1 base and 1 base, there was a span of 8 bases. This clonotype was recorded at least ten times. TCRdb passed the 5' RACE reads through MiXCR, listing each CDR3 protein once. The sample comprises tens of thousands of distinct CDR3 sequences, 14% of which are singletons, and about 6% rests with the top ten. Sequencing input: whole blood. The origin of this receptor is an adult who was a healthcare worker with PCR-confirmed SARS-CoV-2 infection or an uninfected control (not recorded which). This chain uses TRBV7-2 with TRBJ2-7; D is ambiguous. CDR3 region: CASSLDAGSYEQYF. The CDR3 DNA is TGTGCCAGCAGCTTAGACGCCGGATCCTACGAGCAGTACTTC.